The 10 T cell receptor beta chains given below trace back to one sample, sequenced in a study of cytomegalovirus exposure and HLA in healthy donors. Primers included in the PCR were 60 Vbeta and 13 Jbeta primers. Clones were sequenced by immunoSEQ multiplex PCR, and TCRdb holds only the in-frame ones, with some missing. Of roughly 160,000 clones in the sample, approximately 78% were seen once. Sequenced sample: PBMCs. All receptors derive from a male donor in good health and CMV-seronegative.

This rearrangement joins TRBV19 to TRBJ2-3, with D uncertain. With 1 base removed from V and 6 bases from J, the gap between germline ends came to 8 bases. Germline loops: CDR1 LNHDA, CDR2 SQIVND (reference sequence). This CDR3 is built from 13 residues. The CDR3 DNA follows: TGTGCCAGTAGTATAGCTGTCCCGGATACGCAGTATTTT. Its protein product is CASSIAVPDTQYF.

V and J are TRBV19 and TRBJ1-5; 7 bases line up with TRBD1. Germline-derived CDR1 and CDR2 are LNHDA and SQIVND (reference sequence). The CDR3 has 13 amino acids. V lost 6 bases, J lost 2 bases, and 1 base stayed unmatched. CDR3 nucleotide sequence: TGTGCCAGTAGCGACAGGGGCAATCAGCCCCAGCATTTT. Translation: CASSDRGNQPQHF.

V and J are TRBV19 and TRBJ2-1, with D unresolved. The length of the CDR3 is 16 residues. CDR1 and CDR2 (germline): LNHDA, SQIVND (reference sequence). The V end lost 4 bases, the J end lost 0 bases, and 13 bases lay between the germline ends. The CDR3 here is CASSKPGRSSYNEQFF. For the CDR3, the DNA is TGTGCCAGTAGTAAGCCCGGCCGGAGCTCCTACAATGAGCAGTTCTTC.

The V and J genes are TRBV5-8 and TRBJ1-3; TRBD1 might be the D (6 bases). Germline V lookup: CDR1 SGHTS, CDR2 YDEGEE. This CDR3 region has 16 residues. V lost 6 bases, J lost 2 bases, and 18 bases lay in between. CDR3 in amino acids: CASNQGIDRTGNTIYF. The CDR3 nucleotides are TGTGCCAGCAACCAGGGGATTGACAGAACTGGAAACACCATATATTTT.

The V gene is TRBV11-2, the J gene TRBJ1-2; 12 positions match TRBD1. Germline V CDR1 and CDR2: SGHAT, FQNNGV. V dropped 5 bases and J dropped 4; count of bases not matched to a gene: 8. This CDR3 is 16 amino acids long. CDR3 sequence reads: CASSKPGQGAGYGYTF. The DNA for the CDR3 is TGTGCCAGCAGCAAACCGGGACAGGGGGCCGGCTATGGCTACACCTTC.

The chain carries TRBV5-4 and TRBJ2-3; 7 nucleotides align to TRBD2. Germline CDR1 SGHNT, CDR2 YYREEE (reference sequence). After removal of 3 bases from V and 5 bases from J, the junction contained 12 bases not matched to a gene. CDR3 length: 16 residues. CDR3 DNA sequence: TGTGCCAGCAGCTCGGGATCCGCGGGAGCATTAGATACGCAGTATTTT. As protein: CASSSGSAGALDTQYF.

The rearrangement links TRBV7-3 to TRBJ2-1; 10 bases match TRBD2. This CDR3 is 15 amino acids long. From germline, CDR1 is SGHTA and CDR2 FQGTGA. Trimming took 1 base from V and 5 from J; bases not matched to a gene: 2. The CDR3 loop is CASSLKREGNNEQFF. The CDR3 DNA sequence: TGTGCCAGCAGCTTAAAGCGGGAGGGCAACAATGAGCAGTTCTTC.

CDR3 amino acids: CASKLTGAPDYEQYF. The CDR3 region has the DNA TGTGCCAGCAAGCTGACAGGGGCACCAGACTACGAGCAGTACTTC. The chain links TRBV6-5 to TRBJ2-7; 8 bases are shared with TRBD1. CDR3 length: 15 amino acids. V lost 7 bases and J lost 3; bases outside the gene matches: 11. Germline V CDR1 and CDR2: MNHEY, SVGAGI.

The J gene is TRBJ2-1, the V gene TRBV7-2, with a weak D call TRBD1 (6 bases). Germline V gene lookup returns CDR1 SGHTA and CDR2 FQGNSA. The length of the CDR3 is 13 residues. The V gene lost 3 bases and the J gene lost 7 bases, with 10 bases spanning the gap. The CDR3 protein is CASSLAQGNEQFF. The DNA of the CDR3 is TGTGCCAGCAGCTTGGCCCAGGGGAATGAGCAGTTCTTC.

This CDR3 is CASSPGTGISGNTIYF. For the CDR3, the DNA is TGTGCCAGCAGTCCCGGGACAGGGATCTCTGGAAACACCATATATTTT. This sequence joins TRBV28 and TRBJ1-3; 9 bases fit TRBD1. Trimming cost V 5 bases and J 0 bases; bases outside gene matches: 5. Germline CDR1 MDHEN, CDR2 SYDVKM. The CDR3 extends over 16 amino acids.